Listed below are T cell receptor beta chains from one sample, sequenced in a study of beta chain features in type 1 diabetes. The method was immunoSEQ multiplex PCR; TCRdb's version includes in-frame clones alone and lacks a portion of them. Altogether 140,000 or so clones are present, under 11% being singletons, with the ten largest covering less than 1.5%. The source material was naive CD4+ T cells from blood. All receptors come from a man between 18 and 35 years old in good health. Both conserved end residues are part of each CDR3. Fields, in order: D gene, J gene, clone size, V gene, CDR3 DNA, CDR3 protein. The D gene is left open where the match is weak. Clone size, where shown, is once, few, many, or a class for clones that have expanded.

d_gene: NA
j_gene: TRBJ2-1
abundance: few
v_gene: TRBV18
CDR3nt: TGTGCCAGCTCACCACCCACAGGGCAGAATGAGCAGTTCTTC
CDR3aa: CASSPPTGQNEQFF

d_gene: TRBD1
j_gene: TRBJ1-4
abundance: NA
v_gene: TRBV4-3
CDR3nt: TGCGCCAGCAGCCAAGGACAGGGATGGGCTTCTAATGAAAAACTGTTTTTT
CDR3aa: CASSQGQGWASNEKLFF

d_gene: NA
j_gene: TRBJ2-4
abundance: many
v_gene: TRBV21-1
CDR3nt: TGTGCCAGTTACTTCGGCAAAAACATTCAGTACTTC
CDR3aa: CASYFGKNIQYF

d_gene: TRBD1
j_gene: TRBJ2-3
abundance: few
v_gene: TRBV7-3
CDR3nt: TGTGCCAGCAGCCCAGACAGGGGCACAGATACGCAGTATTTT
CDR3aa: CASSPDRGTDTQYF

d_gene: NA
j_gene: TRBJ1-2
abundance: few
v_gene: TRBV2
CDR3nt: TGTGCCAGCAGTGGGGACAAAAACTATGGCTACACCTTC
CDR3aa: CASSGDKNYGYTF

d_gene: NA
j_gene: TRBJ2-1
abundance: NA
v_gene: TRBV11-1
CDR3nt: TGTGCCAGCAGCTTACCCCCCTCTAAGGGGGAGCAGTTCTTC
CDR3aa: CASSLPPSKGEQFF

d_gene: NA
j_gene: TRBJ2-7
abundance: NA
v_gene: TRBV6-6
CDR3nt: TGTGCCAGCAGTTACTCGAGGGGGGGCCCCTACGAGCAGTACTTC
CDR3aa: CASSYSRGGPYEQYF

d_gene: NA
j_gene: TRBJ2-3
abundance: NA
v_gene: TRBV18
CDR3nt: TGTGCCAGCTCACCACGAGCGTCCGGCACTAACACAGATACGCAGTATTTT
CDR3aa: CASSPRASGTNTDTQYF

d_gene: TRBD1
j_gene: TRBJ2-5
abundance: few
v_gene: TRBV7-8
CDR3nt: TGTGCCAGCAGCAAAAAGACAGGGGCCCCCCAAGAGACCCAGTACTTC
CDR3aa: CASSKKTGAPQETQYF

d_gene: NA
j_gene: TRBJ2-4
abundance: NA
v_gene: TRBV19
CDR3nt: TGTGCCAGTCAAATTAGGGGGGGCAGAAACATTCAGTACTTC
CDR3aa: CASQIRGGRNIQYF

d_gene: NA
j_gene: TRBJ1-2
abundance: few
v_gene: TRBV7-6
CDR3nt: TGTGCCAGCAGCCCGGCTGGACAGTTCTATGGCTACACCTTC
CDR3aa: CASSPAGQFYGYTF

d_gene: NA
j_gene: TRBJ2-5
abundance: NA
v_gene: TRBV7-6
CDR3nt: TGTGCCAGCAGCTTCGACTGGCAAGAGACCCAGTACTTC
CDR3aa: CASSFDWQETQYF

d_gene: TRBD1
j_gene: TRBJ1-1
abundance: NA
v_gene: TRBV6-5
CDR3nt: TGTGCCAGCAGTAGGGACAGGGTGAACACTGAAGCTTTCTTT
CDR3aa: CASSRDRVNTEAFF

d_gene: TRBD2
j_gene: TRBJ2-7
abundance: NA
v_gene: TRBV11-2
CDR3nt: TGTGCCAGCAGCCCTAGCGGGCTGAAACCCTACGAGCAGTACTTC
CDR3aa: CASSPSGLKPYEQYF

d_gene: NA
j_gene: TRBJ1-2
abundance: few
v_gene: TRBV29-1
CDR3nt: TGCAGTGCAAACAGGTTACTAACCTATGGCTACACCTTC
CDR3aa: CSANRLLTYGYTF

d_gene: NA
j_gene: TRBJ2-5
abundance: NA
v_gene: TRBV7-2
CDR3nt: TGTGCCAGCACCCCCTCGGTGGAGGGAGAGACCCAGTACTTC
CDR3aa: CASTPSVEGETQYF

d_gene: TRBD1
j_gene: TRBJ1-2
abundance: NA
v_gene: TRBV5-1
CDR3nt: TGCGCCAGCAGCCTCGGGACAGAAAGGGATAGCTATGGCTACACCTTC
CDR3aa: CASSLGTERDSYGYTF

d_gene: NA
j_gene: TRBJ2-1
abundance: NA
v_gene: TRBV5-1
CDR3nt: TGCGCCAGCAGCTCTACTTCCGGGTTCTCGGCCTACAATGAGCAGTTCTTC
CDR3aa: CASSSTSGFSAYNEQFF

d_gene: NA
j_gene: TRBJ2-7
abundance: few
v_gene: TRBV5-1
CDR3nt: TGCGCCAGCAGCTTGGGACAGGGAGGCTACGAGCAGTACTTC
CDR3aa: CASSLGQGGYEQYF

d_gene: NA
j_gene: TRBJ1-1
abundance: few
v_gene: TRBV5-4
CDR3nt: TGTGCCAGCAGCTTGGTGGAGGTTAACACTGAAGCTTTCTTT
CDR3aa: CASSLVEVNTEAFF

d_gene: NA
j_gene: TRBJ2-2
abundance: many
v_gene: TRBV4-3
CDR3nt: TGCGCCAGCAGCCAAGTTGGAGGCGGGGAGCTGTTTTTT
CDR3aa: CASSQVGGGELFF

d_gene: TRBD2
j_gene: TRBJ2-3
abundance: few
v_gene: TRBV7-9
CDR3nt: TGTGCCAGCAGCTTTATACCTAGCGGGGGCAAGGATACGCAGTATTTT
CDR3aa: CASSFIPSGGKDTQYF

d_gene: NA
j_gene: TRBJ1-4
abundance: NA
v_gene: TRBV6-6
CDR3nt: TGTGCCAGCAGTTACCCAGGTTTTGAAAAACTGTTTTTT
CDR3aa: CASSYPGFEKLFF

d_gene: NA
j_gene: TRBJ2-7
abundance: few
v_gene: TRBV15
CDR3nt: TGTGCCACCAGCAGAGACGGGGGGCCCTACGAGCAGTACTTC
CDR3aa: CATSRDGGPYEQYF

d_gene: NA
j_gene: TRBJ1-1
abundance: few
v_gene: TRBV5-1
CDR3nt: TGCGCCAGCAGTTCGGGGGGGGACACTGAAGCTTTCTTT
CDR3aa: CASSSGGDTEAFF

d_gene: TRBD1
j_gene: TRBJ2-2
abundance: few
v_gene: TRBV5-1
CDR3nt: TGCGCCAGCAGCTCGGGACAGTCCGGGGAGCTGTTTTTT
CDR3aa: CASSSGQSGELFF

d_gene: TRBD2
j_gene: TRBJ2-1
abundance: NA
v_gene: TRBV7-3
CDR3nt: TGTGCCAGCAGCAAGACCGGGACTAGCGGGGGGGTTAGTGAGCAGTTCTTC
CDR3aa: CASSKTGTSGGVSEQFF

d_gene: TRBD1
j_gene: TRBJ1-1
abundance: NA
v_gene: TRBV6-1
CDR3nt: TGTGCCAGCAGGATCCAGGGACAGGGCTTCCAAGCTTTCTTT
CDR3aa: CASRIQGQGFQAFF

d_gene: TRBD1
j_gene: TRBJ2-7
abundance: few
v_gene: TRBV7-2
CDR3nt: TGTGCCAGCAGCTTAGGGGGCAGGGGGCATGGCGAGCAGTACTTC
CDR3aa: CASSLGGRGHGEQYF

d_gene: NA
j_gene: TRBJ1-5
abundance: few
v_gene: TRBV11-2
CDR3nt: TGTGCCAGCAGCCGAGGACCAGGGTTGGGCAATCAGCCCCAGCATTTT
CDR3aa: CASSRGPGLGNQPQHF

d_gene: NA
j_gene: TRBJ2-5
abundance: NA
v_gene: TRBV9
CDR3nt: TGTGCCAGCAGCGGGGAGGAGAGTCAAGAGACCCAGTACTTC
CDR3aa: CASSGEESQETQYF

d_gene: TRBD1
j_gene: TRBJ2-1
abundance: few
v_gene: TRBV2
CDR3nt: TGTGCCAGCAGTGAGGACAGGGGTGCGAATGAGCAGTTCTTC
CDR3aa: CASSEDRGANEQFF

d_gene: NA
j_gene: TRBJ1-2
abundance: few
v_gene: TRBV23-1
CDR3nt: TGCGCCAGCACCTCCCCGTGTATCCTAAACTACTATGGCTACACCTTC
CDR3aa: CASTSPCILNYYGYTF

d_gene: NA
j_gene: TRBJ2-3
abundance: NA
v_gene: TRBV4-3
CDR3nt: TGCGCCAGCAGCCAGAACAGGGTCAGCACGCAGTATTTT
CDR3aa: CASSQNRVSTQYF

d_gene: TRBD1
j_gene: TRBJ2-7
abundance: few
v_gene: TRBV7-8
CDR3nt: TGTGCCAGCAGCTCGCAGCAAGGGACAGGGATTTACGAGCAGTACTTC
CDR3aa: CASSSQQGTGIYEQYF

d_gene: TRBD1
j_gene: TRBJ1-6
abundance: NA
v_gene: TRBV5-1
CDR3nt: TGCGCCAGCAGCATAACAGGGGGCGATTCGTATAATTCACCCCTCCACTTT
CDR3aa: CASSITGGDSYNSPLHF

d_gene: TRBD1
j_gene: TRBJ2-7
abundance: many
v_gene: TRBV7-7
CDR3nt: TGTGCCAGCAGCTTAGCCCCAGGGGGCTCCTACGAGCAGTACTTC
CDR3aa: CASSLAPGGSYEQYF

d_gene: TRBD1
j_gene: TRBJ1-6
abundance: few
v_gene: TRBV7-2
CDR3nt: TGTGCCAGCAGCCCAAGGACAGGTTATAATTCACCCCTCCACTTT
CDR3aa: CASSPRTGYNSPLHF

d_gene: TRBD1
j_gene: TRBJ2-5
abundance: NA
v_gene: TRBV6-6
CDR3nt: TGTGCCAGCAGTCGGGGGACAGGGGGAGAGACCCAGTACTTC
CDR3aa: CASSRGTGGETQYF

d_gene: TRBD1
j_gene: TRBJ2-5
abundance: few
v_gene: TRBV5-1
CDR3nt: TGCGCCAGCAGCGCGACAGGGAAAGAGACCCAGTACTTC
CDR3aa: CASSATGKETQYF

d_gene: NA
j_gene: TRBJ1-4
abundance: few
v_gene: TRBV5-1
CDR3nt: TGCGCCAGCAGCTTGGCCCCAGGGAATATTGGAACTAATGAAAAACTGTTTTTT
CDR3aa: CASSLAPGNIGTNEKLFF

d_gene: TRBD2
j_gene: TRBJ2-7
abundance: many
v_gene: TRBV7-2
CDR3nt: TGTGCCAGCAGCTTAGGGGCTAGCGGGGGGTACGAGCAGTACTTC
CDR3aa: CASSLGASGGYEQYF

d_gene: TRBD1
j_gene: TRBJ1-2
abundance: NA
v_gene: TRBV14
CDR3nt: TGTGCCAGCAGCCAGAACAGGGGCGTCTATGGCTACACCTTC
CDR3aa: CASSQNRGVYGYTF

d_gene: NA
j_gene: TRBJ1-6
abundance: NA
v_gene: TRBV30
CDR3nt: TGTGCCTGGAGCAATGGGGGCGGGCTGAATTCACCCCTCCACTTT
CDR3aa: CAWSNGGGLNSPLHF